Listed here are 6 T cell receptor beta chains from one sample, sequenced in a study of OX40 agonist ivuxolimab in advanced cancers. Assay used: immunoSEQ multiplex PCR; TCRdb lists only in-frame clones, some missing. The sample carries 80,000 or so clones, roughly 80% recorded once. The source material was CD4+ or CD8+ T cells sorted from blood, sampled in a trial of the OX40 agonist ivuxolimab. These receptor sequences come from an adult with an advanced solid tumor such as melanoma, head and neck, liver or kidney cancer.

This clone showed up just a few times. This chain joins TRBV25-1 and TRBJ1-6, with D unclear. Trimming shortened V by 6 bases and J by 9 bases, and 12 bases separated the two germline ends. The CDR3 extends over 13 amino acids. The germline V gene has CDR1 MGHDK and CDR2 SYGVNS. The CDR3 DNA follows: TGTGCCAGCAGGCAGGTGGAGGGTTCACCCCTCCACTTT. Translating gives CASRQVEGSPLHF.

The chain combines TRBV5-1 with TRBJ1-6; 7 positions agree with TRBD1. Germline CDR1 and CDR2: SGHRS and YFSETQ. This CDR3 has 14 residues. With 4 bases clipped from V and 8 bases from J, the junction kept 6 bases outside the gene matches. The CDR3 nucleotides are TGCGCCAGCAGCATTCAGGGGGGGTATTCACCCCTCCACTTT. Its translation: CASSIQGGYSPLHF.

This CDR3 reads CASSPSESPTSGTQETQYF. The DNA of the CDR3 is TGTGCCAGCAGCCCCTCTGAATCCCCGACTAGCGGCACACAAGAGACCCAGTACTTC. The chain has TRBV4-2 and TRBJ2-5; 9 nucleotides line up with TRBD2. V was clipped by 4 bases and J by 2 bases; unmatched bases: 17. The CDR3 has 19 amino acids. Germline V gene lookup returns CDR1 LGHNA and CDR2 YNFKEQ.

CDR3 nucleotide sequence: TGTGCCAGCAGCCCCGACCAAGAGACCCAGTACTTC. Amino acid sequence: CASSPDQETQYF. The chain recombines TRBV4-2 with TRBJ2-5, with no clear D. CDR1 and CDR2 from the germline V gene are LGHNA and YNFKEQ. Trimming removed 4 bases from V and 0 bases from J, with 3 bases in between. CDR3 size: 12 residues.

The chain has TRBV30 and TRBJ1-4, with D unclear. The CDR3 totals 16 residues. Deletions cut 3 bases from V and 5 bases from J, with 19 bases between. CDR1 is GTSNPN, CDR2 SVGIG, per germline (reference sequence). This CDR3 reads CAWSGAEAGLNEKLFF. CDR3 sequence (DNA): TGTGCCTGGAGCGGAGCGGAGGCAGGACTAAATGAAAAACTGTTTTTT.

J is TRBJ1-6 and V is TRBV27; D is ambiguous. The V end lost 3 bases, the J end lost 10 bases, and 10 bases lay between the germline ends. Germline loops: CDR1 MNHEY, CDR2 SMNVEV (reference sequence). The CDR3 is 13 amino acids. The CDR3 spells CASSFGFYSPLHF. The DNA of the CDR3 is TGTGCCAGCAGTTTTGGGTTTTACTCACCCCTCCACTTT.